Shown below are 18 T cell receptor beta chains from a single sample sequenced in a study of PD-L1 blockade in urothelial cancer. As for time point: peripheral blood 6 weeks after treatment start. Using immunoSEQ multiplex PCR, the repertoire was profiled, and TCRdb retains in-frame clones only, with some absent. Among 60,000 to 80,000 clones listed, about 88% were seen once. Material: PBMCs, obtained around atezolizumab (anti-PD-L1) treatment. Every receptor here comes from a man aged 55 to 70 with urothelial cancer.

The V and J genes are TRBV4-3 and TRBJ2-5; 7 positions agree with TRBD2. The CDR3 sequence is 16 residues long. Germline loops: CDR1 LGHNA, CDR2 YSLEER. The V and J ends lost 6 bases and 4 bases, in that order; junction bases with no gene match: 14. DNA of the CDR3: TGCGCCAGCAGTTCCGGGGTCGGGGGGAAAATAGAGACCCAGTACTTC. This translates into CASSSGVGGKIETQYF.

V gene TRBV28 combines with J gene TRBJ1-1; the match to TRBD1 covers 9 bases. CDR3 length equals 12 residues. The V gene's germline CDR1 is MDHEN and CDR2 SYDVKM. V lost 10 bases to trimming and J lost 9 bases; unmatched junction nucleotides: 9. CDR3 residues: CANNPGTGKAFF. The DNA for the CDR3 is TGTGCCAATAATCCCGGGACAGGGAAAGCTTTCTTT.

This chain connects TRBV15 to TRBJ2-1; D might be TRBD1 (5 bases). This CDR3 is built from 14 residues. V lost 5 bases and J lost 8, with 16 bases in between. Germline V gene sequence: CDR1 LNHNV, CDR2 YYDKDF (reference sequence). CDR3: CATSFRVGGDEQFF. The CDR3 DNA follows: TGTGCCACCAGCTTCAGGGTTGGCGGTGATGAGCAGTTCTTC.

The chain couples TRBV28 to TRBJ2-1, with D unresolved. The germline V gene has CDR1 MDHEN and CDR2 SYDVKM. Trimming shortened V by 10 bases and J by 7 bases, and 17 bases separated the two germline ends. The CDR3 length is 13 residues. DNA of the CDR3: TGTGCCACGACCCTGGGTAGCTGGAATGAGCAGTTCTTC. The encoded protein is CATTLGSWNEQFF. Supplemented by reference TRBV28 and TRBJ2-1, the full variable domain reads DVKVTQSSRYLVKRTGEKVFLECVQDMDHENMFWYRQDPGLGLRLIYFSYDVKMKEKGDIPEGYSVSREKKERFSLILESASTNQTSMYLCATTLGSWNEQFFGPGTRLTVL.

CDR3 sequence: CAVGRDSGVREQYF. The CDR3 DNA reads TGTGCCGTCGGGAGGGACAGTGGGGTGCGGGAGCAGTACTTC. The chain couples TRBV6-5 to TRBJ2-7; tentatively, D is TRBD2 (8 bases). CDR1 is MNHEY and CDR2 is SVGAGI in the germline V gene. CDR3 length: 14 residues. Between the trimmed V and J ends, which lost 11 bases and 7 bases, there was a span of 24 bases.

This clone showed up just once. The chain couples TRBV2 to TRBJ1-2; 7 bases fit TRBD1. Germline V CDR1 and CDR2: SNHLY, FYNNEI. Germline trimming cut 11 bases from V and 7 bases from J; bases unmatched to any gene: 13. The CDR3 totals 13 residues. CDR3 sequence: CAGKTGLNSGYTF. CDR3 DNA: TGTGCCGGAAAGACAGGGCTTAATAGTGGCTACACCTTC.

The chain uses TRBV10-3 and TRBJ1-2; no definite D call. CDR3 length equals 14 residues. V was cut by 0 bases and J by 6 bases, with 11 bases left in between. CDR1 ENHRY and CDR2 SYGVKD come from the germline V gene. DNA for the CDR3: TGTGCCATCAGTGAGTCGAGGGTCTTTGATGGCTACACCTTC. Amino acids: CAISESRVFDGYTF.

The chain couples TRBV4-3 to TRBJ2-2; 7 nucleotides line up with TRBD1. The CDR3 contains 17 residues. The J segment lost 3 bases and the V segment lost 1 base, leaving 8 bases of the junction unmatched. CDR1 is LGHNA and CDR2 is YSLEER in the germline V gene. CDR3 nucleotides: TGCGCCAGCAGCCAAGGGGTTCACAGGGGCGACACCGGGGAGCTGTTTTTT. It codes for CASSQGVHRGDTGELFF.

The V call is TRBV6-1, the J call TRBJ2-6; 11 bases are shared with TRBD1. Germline lookup yields CDR1 MNHNS and CDR2 SASEGT. J lost 0 bases, V lost 4 bases, and 2 bases had no gene match. The CDR3 is 17 amino acids. The CDR3 region has the DNA TGTGCCAGCAGTGTGGACAGGGGGCACTCTGGGGCCAACGTCCTGACTTTC. Translated, it gives CASSVDRGHSGANVLTF.

The chain joins TRBV11-3 to TRBJ1-1; 8 bases map to TRBD1. The CDR3 sequence is 14 residues long. In germline, CDR1 is SGHNT, CDR2 YENEEA. V lost 3 bases and J lost 2; bases outside the gene matches: 2. Here the CDR3 DNA reads TGTGCCAGCAGCTTGGGACAGGCAAACACTGAAGCTTTCTTT. Translated: CASSLGQANTEAFF. The variable domain in full, completed from reference TRBV11-3 and TRBJ1-1, reads EAGVVQSPRYKIIEKKQPVAFWCNPISGHNTLYWYLQNLGQGPELLIRYENEEAVDDSQLPKDRFSAERLKGVDSTLKIQPAELGDSAVYLCASSLGQANTEAFFGQGTRLTVV.

A single count supports this clone. The chain links TRBV5-1 to TRBJ1-2, with D possibly TRBD1 on 6 matching bases. CDR1 is SGHRS, CDR2 YFSETQ, per germline. V was pared by 0 bases and J by 3 bases, with 12 bases between. This CDR3 comprises 15 residues. CDR3 in DNA: TGCGCCAGCAGCTTGGTTCCAGGGGCGGACTATGGCTACACCTTC. This translates into CASSLVPGADYGYTF.

J is TRBJ2-5 and V is TRBV6-1; D is undetermined. The germline V gene encodes CDR1 MNHNS and CDR2 SASEGT. Trimming took 5 bases from V and 5 from J, leaving 12 bases between them. The CDR3 consists of 13 residues. The chain's CDR3 is CASSFRLPETQYF. The CDR3 coding sequence is TGTGCCAGCAGTTTCCGACTCCCGGAGACCCAGTACTTC.

The J gene is TRBJ1-2, the V gene TRBV2; TRBD1 agrees at 7 bases. CDR3 length: 15 residues. CDR1 is SNHLY, CDR2 FYNNEI, per germline. J lost 2 bases, V lost 4 bases, and 7 bases had no gene match. The CDR3 DNA reads TGTGCCAGCAGTGGGGCGGACAGGCCAAACTATGGCTACACCTTC. It translates to CASSGADRPNYGYTF.

This chain links TRBV28 with TRBJ2-7; the match to TRBD1 covers 10 bases. The ends lost 2 bases at V and 5 bases at J; junction bases unmatched: 6. This CDR3 comprises 15 residues. The germline V gene has CDR1 MDHEN and CDR2 SYDVKM. The CDR3 region is CASSLLKDRGNEQYF. The CDR3 nucleotides read TGTGCCAGCAGTTTACTAAAGGACAGGGGGAACGAGCAGTACTTC. The full variable domain, in which reference TRBV28 and TRBJ2-7 provide the parts outside the CDR3, is DVKVTQSSRYLVKRTGEKVFLECVQDMDHENMFWYRQDPGLGLRLIYFSYDVKMKEKGDIPEGYSVSREKKERFSLILESASTNQTSMYLCASSLLKDRGNEQYFGPGTRLTVT.

This clone was seen once. V and J are TRBV2 and TRBJ2-7; a possible D gene is TRBD1 (5 bases). The germline V gene has CDR1 SNHLY and CDR2 FYNNEI. V lost 7 bases, J lost 3 bases, and 13 bases lay in between. The CDR3 is 13 residues long. In nucleotides, the CDR3 is TGTGCCAGCAACGCCCTACAGGTCTACGAGCAGTACTTC. Residues: CASNALQVYEQYF.

V and J are TRBV19 and TRBJ1-1; the D gene is possibly TRBD1 (6 bases). Between the trimmed V and J ends, which lost 2 bases and 3 bases, there was a span of 7 bases. CDR3 length equals 13 residues. Germline CDR1 and CDR2: LNHDA and SQIVND (reference sequence). The CDR3: CASSIYRDTEAFF. The DNA of the CDR3 is TGTGCCAGTAGTATATACAGGGACACTGAAGCTTTCTTT.

J is TRBJ2-3 and V is TRBV7-2; 11 nucleotides align to TRBD2. Trimming cost V 5 bases and J 6 bases; bases outside gene matches: 7. Germline V lookup: CDR1 SGHTA, CDR2 FQGNSA. The CDR3 has 15 amino acids. In DNA form, the CDR3 reads TGTGCCAGCAGCCGACTAGCGGGGCCCGCGGATACGCAGTATTTT. Protein product: CASSRLAGPADTQYF.

V usage is TRBV7-3 and J usage is TRBJ2-3; a weak D match, TRBD2 (5 bases). Germline CDR1 is SGHTA and CDR2 is FQGTGA. The CDR3 sequence is 14 residues long. Trimming removed 5 bases at V and 9 bases at J, with 18 bases between. CDR3 sequence: CASSPGGAKETQYF. In DNA, the CDR3 is TGTGCCAGCAGCCCCGGAGGAGCGAAGGAAACGCAGTATTTT.